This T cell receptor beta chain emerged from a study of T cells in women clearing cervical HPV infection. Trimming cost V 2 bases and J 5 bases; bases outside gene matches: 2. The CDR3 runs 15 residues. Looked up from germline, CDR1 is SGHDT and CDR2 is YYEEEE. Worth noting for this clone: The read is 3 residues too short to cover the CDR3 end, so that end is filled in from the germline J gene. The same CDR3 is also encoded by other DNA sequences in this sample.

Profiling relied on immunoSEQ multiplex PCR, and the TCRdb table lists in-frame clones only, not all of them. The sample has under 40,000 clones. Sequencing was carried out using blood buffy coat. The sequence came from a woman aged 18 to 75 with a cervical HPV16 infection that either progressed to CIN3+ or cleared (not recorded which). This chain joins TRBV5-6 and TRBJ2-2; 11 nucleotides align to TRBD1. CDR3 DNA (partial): TGTGCCAGCAGCTTCCGGGACAGGGGGACCGGGGAG. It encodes CASSFRDRGTGE. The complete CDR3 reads CASSFRDRGTGELFF. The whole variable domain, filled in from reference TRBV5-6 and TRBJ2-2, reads DAGVTQSPTHLIKTRGQQVTLRCSPKSGHDTVSWYQQALGQGPQFIFQYYEEEERQRGNFPDRFSGHQFPNYSSELNVNALLLGDSALYLCASSFRDRGTGELFFGEGSRLTVL.